What follows are 26 T cell receptor beta chains derived from one specimen sequenced in a study of technical replicates of blood from several donors. Data came from immunoSEQ multiplex PCR; TCRdb stores just in-frame clones and leaves some out. The repertoire has some 78,000 clones, approximately 93% of them found once; the top ten carry around 0.25%. Sequencing was done on a sample of T cells isolated from PBMCs. The receptors were gathered from a human donor in good health.

The chain joins TRBV4-1 to TRBJ2-3, with D possibly being TRBD1 (6 bases). Trimming cost V 0 bases and J 3 bases, with 16 bases left between them. Per germline, CDR1 MGHRA and CDR2 YSYEKL. The CDR3 contains 17 residues. In DNA, the CDR3 is TGCGCCAGCAGCCAAGAGGGATACAGGGTAAAAACAGATACGCAGTATTTT. Translated, it gives CASSQEGYRVKTDTQYF.

The CDR3 region is CASSQVGAPWYEQYF. The CDR3 DNA reads as TGTGCCAGCAGCCAAGTAGGGGCGCCTTGGTACGAGCAGTACTTC. The V gene is TRBV14, the J gene TRBJ2-7; D possibly corresponds to TRBD1 (5 bases). CDR1 and CDR2 from the germline V gene are SGHDN and FVKESK. The V gene lost 1 base and the J gene lost 4 bases, with 14 bases spanning the gap. This CDR3 comprises 15 residues.

The chain's CDR3 is CAIDGGEQYF. The CDR3 region has the DNA TGTGCCATCGACGGGGGCGAGCAGTACTTC. The gene calls are TRBV28 and TRBJ2-7; the D gene is possibly TRBD2 (6 bases). This CDR3 is 10 amino acids long. V lost 10 bases to trimming and J lost 6 bases, with 10 bases between them. Germline lookup yields CDR1 MDHEN and CDR2 SYDVKM.

The rearrangement links TRBV7-3 to TRBJ1-2; 7 positions match TRBD1. Unmatched junction bases numbered 4, after V lost 5 bases and J lost 4 bases. CDR1 and CDR2 (germline): SGHTA, FQGTGA. The CDR3 totals 13 residues. CDR3 in amino acids: CASSQGQIYGYTF. The DNA of the CDR3 is TGTGCCAGCAGCCAGGGACAGATCTATGGCTACACCTTC.

The chain uses TRBV19 and TRBJ1-5; 8 bases map to TRBD1. The CDR3 runs 15 residues. V gave up 7 bases and J gave up 3 bases; unmatched junction bases: 8. Germline lookup yields CDR1 LNHDA and CDR2 SQIVND (reference sequence). CDR3 amino acids: CASMGGTGNNQPQHF. For the CDR3, the DNA is TGTGCCAGTATGGGAGGGACAGGCAACAATCAGCCCCAGCATTTT.

This chain joins TRBV10-3 and TRBJ1-3; a possible D gene is TRBD1 (5 bases). Trimming took 7 bases from V and 6 from J, leaving 13 bases between them. There are 13 residues in the CDR3. Germline lookup yields CDR1 ENHRY and CDR2 SYGVKD. Here the CDR3 reads CAITPDIENTIYF. The DNA for the CDR3 is TGTGCCATCACCCCGGACATTGAAAACACCATATATTTT.

This clone showed up just once. The CDR3, as DNA: TGTGCCAGCAGTTGGACTAGCGGGAGGCACAATGAGCAGTTCTTC. It yields the protein CASSWTSGRHNEQFF. The rearrangement links TRBV7-2 to TRBJ2-1, with TRBD2 matching 14 bases. The CDR3 has 15 residues. Germline trimming cut 6 bases from V and 5 bases from J; bases unmatched to any gene: 3. CDR1 is SGHTA, CDR2 FQGNSA, per germline.

The chain links TRBV7-9 to TRBJ1-2; 8 bases agree with TRBD1. CDR3 length equals 15 residues. The trim removed 1 base at V and 4 bases at J, leaving 5 bases unmatched. From germline, CDR1 is SEHNR and CDR2 FQNEAQ (reference sequence). CDR3 sequence reads: CASSLGQGAFYGYTF. CDR3 DNA sequence: TGTGCCAGCAGCTTAGGGCAGGGGGCCTTCTATGGCTACACCTTC.

The rearrangement joins TRBV7-3 to TRBJ2-7; possibly TRBD2 for D (6 bases). The germline V and J ends were trimmed by 3 bases and 4 bases, with 10 bases remaining between them. The CDR3 is made up of 13 amino acids. CDR1 is SGHTA, CDR2 FQGTGA, per germline. CDR3 region: CASSFFAGYEQYF. The CDR3 DNA sequence: TGTGCCAGCAGCTTTTTCGCGGGGTACGAGCAGTACTTC.

This clone was found a few times. The chain uses TRBV7-2 and TRBJ1-1; 10 bases are a match to TRBD1. This CDR3 comprises 13 residues. The V segment lost 6 bases and the J segment 10 bases; nucleotides outside the gene matches: 8. CDR1 is SGHTA and CDR2 is FQGNSA in the germline V gene. CDR3: CASRGQGGGGAFF. The CDR3 DNA reads as TGTGCCAGCAGAGGACAGGGGGGTGGAGGAGCTTTCTTT. Full variable domain (rest looked up from reference TRBV7-2 and TRBJ1-1): GAGVSQSPSNKVTEKGKDVELRCDPISGHTALYWYRQSLGQGLEFLIYFQGNSAPDKSGLPSDRFSAERTGGSVSTLTIQRTQQEDSAVYLCASRGQGGGGAFFGQGTRLTVV.

The chain couples TRBV19 to TRBJ1-4; 7 nucleotides line up with TRBD1. This CDR3 has 17 amino acids. With V trimmed by 5 bases and J by 0 bases, 9 bases remained unmatched. Germline-derived CDR1 and CDR2 are LNHDA and SQIVND (reference sequence). CDR3 loop: CASSHRGGQATNEKLFF. CDR3 coding DNA: TGTGCCAGTAGTCATAGGGGCGGACAGGCAACTAATGAAAAACTGTTTTTT. The entire variable domain, with the rest obtained from reference TRBV19 and TRBJ1-4, is as follows: DGGITQSPKYLFRKEGQNVTLSCEQNLNHDAMYWYRQDPGQGLRLIYYSQIVNDFQKGDIAEGYSVSREKKESFPLTVTSAQKNPTAFYLCASSHRGGQATNEKLFFGSGTQLSVL.

The rearrangement uses TRBV5-1 and TRBJ1-4; 7 nucleotides agree with TRBD1. After removal of 4 bases from V and 5 bases from J, the junction contained 8 bases not matched to a gene. This CDR3 is 15 amino acids long. Germline CDR1 reads SGHRS; CDR2 reads YFSETQ. CDR3: CASSPGTDQNEKLFF. CDR3 in DNA: TGCGCCAGCAGCCCCGGGACAGACCAAAATGAAAAACTGTTTTTT. Complete variable domain (other parts from reference TRBV5-1 and TRBJ1-4): KAGVTQTPRYLIKTRGQQVTLSCSPISGHRSVSWYQQTPGQGLQFLFEYFSETQRNKGNFPGRFSGRQFSNSRSEMNVSTLELGDSALYLCASSPGTDQNEKLFFGSGTQLSVL.

The V call is TRBV4-1, the J call TRBJ2-7, with 9 bases aligning to TRBD1. This CDR3 has 16 residues. J gave up 6 bases and V 1 base, and 10 bases lay outside the gene matches. Germline assignment: CDR1 MGHRA and CDR2 YSYEKL. The CDR3 spells CASSQVWQQGAAEQYF. CDR3 DNA: TGCGCCAGCAGCCAAGTCTGGCAACAGGGGGCAGCCGAGCAGTACTTC.

The rearrangement uses TRBV7-2 and TRBJ2-1; possible D gene TRBD2, 5 bases. CDR3 length equals 13 residues. V was trimmed by 5 bases and J by 6 bases, leaving 11 bases between them. Germline V lookup: CDR1 SGHTA, CDR2 FQGNSA. The CDR3 region has the DNA TGTGCCAGCAGCCAGCCGGGGTTCAATGAGCAGTTCTTC. Its translation is CASSQPGFNEQFF.

The rearrangement links TRBV6-5 to TRBJ1-6; 8 bases agree with TRBD1. Trimming cost V 6 bases and J 15 bases; bases outside gene matches: 10. Germline lookup yields CDR1 MNHEY and CDR2 SVGAGI. CDR3 length: 13 residues. CDR3 region: CASRPDRGLVLHF. In DNA form, the CDR3 reads TGTGCCAGCAGGCCAGACAGGGGCCTGGTCCTCCACTTT.

The chain recombines TRBV5-6 with TRBJ1-2; D is ambiguous. The germline gives CDR1 SGHDT, CDR2 YYEEEE. CDR3 length equals 14 residues. V was pared by 1 base and J by 5 bases, with 12 bases between. The CDR3 is CASSLFSAGYGYTF. As DNA, the CDR3 is TGTGCCAGCAGCTTGTTTTCGGCAGGTTATGGCTACACCTTC.

The chain combines TRBV6-6 with TRBJ2-7; 10 nucleotides align to TRBD2. The V gene's germline CDR1 is MNHNY and CDR2 SVGAGI (reference sequence). V lost 5 bases, J lost 3 bases, and 10 bases stayed unmatched. The CDR3 consists of 16 residues. The CDR3 nucleotides are TGTGCCAGCAGTCAATTAGGACTAGCGGAGATCTACGAGCAGTACTTC. This encodes CASSQLGLAEIYEQYF.

This sequence joins TRBV29-1 and TRBJ1-1; TRBD1 is a possible D gene (6 bases). The germline V gene encodes CDR1 SQVTM and CDR2 ANQGSEA. CDR3 length equals 11 residues. The CDR3 region is CSSREGAEAFF. The DNA of the CDR3 is TGCAGTTCCAGGGAGGGGGCTGAAGCTTTCTTT. Full variable domain (missing parts from reference TRBV29-1 and TRBJ1-1): SAVISQKPSRDICQRGTSLTIQCQVDSQVTMMFWYRQQPGQSLTLIATANQGSEATYESGFVIDKFPISRPNLTFSTLTVSNMSPEDSSIYLCSSREGAEAFFGQGTRLTVV.

The V and J genes are TRBV2 and TRBJ2-5; 10 bases match TRBD1. The germline gives CDR1 SNHLY, CDR2 FYNNEI. This CDR3 region has 15 residues. The V and J ends lost 7 bases and 4 bases, in that order; junction bases with no gene match: 9. This CDR3 reads CASNRGTGVGETQYF. DNA of the CDR3: TGTGCCAGCAATAGAGGGACAGGGGTCGGAGAGACCCAGTACTTC.

This chain uses TRBV7-9 with TRBJ1-1; 7 bases line up with TRBD1. The CDR3 runs 13 residues. CDR1 SEHNR and CDR2 FQNEAQ come from the germline V gene (reference sequence). V shed 8 bases and J 5 bases; nucleotides not matched to a gene: 8. In DNA, the CDR3 is TGTGCCAGCCTAGGGACAGCACGGACTGAAGCTTTCTTT. This encodes CASLGTARTEAFF.

The V and J genes are TRBV5-6 and TRBJ2-7; possibly TRBD2 for D (5 bases). The CDR3 is 13 residues long. V shed 4 bases and J shed 0 bases, with 8 bases lying between them. Germline V gene sequence: CDR1 SGHDT, CDR2 YYEEEE. The CDR3 spells CASSPGVSYEQYF. The CDR3 bases are TGTGCCAGCAGCCCCGGGGTCTCCTACGAGCAGTACTTC.

This chain connects TRBV6-5 to TRBJ2-5; a weak D match, TRBD1 (6 bases). The CDR3 contains 13 residues. Trimming removed 6 bases from V and 3 bases from J, with 11 bases in between. Per the germline V gene, CDR1 is MNHEY and CDR2 is SVGAGI. CDR3 coding DNA: TGTGCCAGCAGCGAGACAGGCGAAGAGACCCAGTACTTC. Translation: CASSETGEETQYF.

This chain connects TRBV6-1 to TRBJ1-2; D unclear. Per the germline V gene, CDR1 is MNHNS and CDR2 is SASEGT. V was cut by 7 bases and J by 4 bases, with 7 bases left in between. The CDR3 is made up of 11 amino acids. CDR3 region: CASMRFYGYTF. The CDR3 region has the DNA TGTGCCAGCATGCGGTTCTATGGCTACACCTTC.

The chain carries TRBV19 and TRBJ2-1, with D possibly being TRBD1 (6 bases). This CDR3 is built from 17 residues. Trimming removed 3 bases at V and 0 bases at J, with 15 bases between. Germline V lookup: CDR1 LNHDA, CDR2 SQIVND (reference sequence). The CDR3 coding sequence is TGTGCCAGTAGTATTCCGGGACACCTTTCCTCCTACAATGAGCAGTTCTTC. Encoded protein: CASSIPGHLSSYNEQFF.

V is TRBV11-2 and J is TRBJ1-2; the D is unclear. The CDR3 has 12 amino acids. Germline V gives CDR1 SGHAT, CDR2 FQNNGV. Deletions cut 5 bases from V and 13 bases from J, with 17 bases between. The CDR3 loop is CASSARKASGTF. In nucleotides, the CDR3 is TGTGCCAGCAGCGCCAGAAAGGCATCAGGCACCTTC. The complete variable domain, with remaining parts taken from reference TRBV11-2 and TRBJ1-2, reads EAGVAQSPRYKIIEKRQSVAFWCNPISGHATLYWYQQILGQGPKLLIQFQNNGVVDDSQLPKDRFSAERLKGVDSTLKIQPAKLEDSAVYLCASSARKASGTFGSGTRLTVV.

The J gene is TRBJ1-1, the V gene TRBV12-5; D is unclear. From germline, CDR1 is LGHNT and CDR2 FRNRAP. The length of the CDR3 is 13 residues. The V gene lost 3 bases and the J gene lost 1 base, with 6 bases spanning the gap. CDR3 coding DNA: TGTGCTAGTGGTTTCGCCAGGAACACTGAAGCTTTCTTT. It yields the protein CASGFARNTEAFF.